This T cell receptor beta chain was obtained from a study of blood T cell repertoires in COVID-19. Turning to the study itself: PBMCs, B-cell-depleted T cells, or T cells provided the cDNA or gDNA that made up the material.

The method was immunoSEQ multiplex PCR; TCRdb's version includes in-frame clones alone and lacks a portion of them. The sample lists about 130,000 clones, roughly 80% occurring once. Germline V gene sequence: CDR1 MNHEY, CDR2 SVGAGI. CDR3 length equals 14 residues. V was pared by 5 bases and J by 0 bases, with 11 bases between. The sequenced material came from peripheral blood. V and J are TRBV6-5 and TRBJ2-7, with a possible D match to TRBD1 (5 bases). The receptor's source is a woman in her sixties or seventies with acute or convalescent COVID-19. CDR3: CASSRQQLSYEQYF. The CDR3 bases are TGTGCCAGCAGTCGACAGCAACTCTCCTACGAGCAGTACTTC.